Reported below is one TCR beta chain. No antigen is known for it. These data are taken from a study of CD4 T cells in relation to SARS-CoV-2 and coronaviruses. Clones were sequenced by immunoSEQ multiplex PCR, and TCRdb holds only the in-frame ones, with some missing. The sample lists about 40,000 clones; more than 65% were seen once. The CDR3 has 13 amino acids. V was cut by 0 bases and J by 7 bases, with 10 bases left in between. In germline, CDR1 is SNHLY, CDR2 FYNNEI. General observations from the study: Culture-expanded clones reflect memory recall rather than primary priming during culture.

The specimen sequenced was naive CD4+ T cells from PBMCs, cultured in vitro. Described subset: naive CD4+ T cells isolated by negative enrichment. This TCR was recovered from an adult with COVID-19. The rearrangement joins TRBV2 to TRBJ2-7; D ambiguous. The DNA of the CDR3 is TGTGCCAGCAGTGAAGCTGGGTTGTGGGAGCAGTACTTC. As protein: CASSEAGLWEQYF. Full variable domain (rest looked up from reference TRBV2 and TRBJ2-7): EPEVTQTPSHQVTQMGQEVILRCVPISNHLYFYWYRQILGQKVEFLVSFYNNEISEKSEIFDDQFSVERPDGSNFTLKIRSTKLEDSAMYFCASSEAGLWEQYFGPGTRLTVT.